This passage covers 9 T cell receptor beta chains from one sample sequenced in a study of T cells in Graves' hyperthyroidism and ophthalmopathy. The TCR beta CDR3 regions underwent amplification using RNA transcripts as the source. With the HTBI primer set, the TCR CDR3 went through a first round of RT-PCR. TCRdb ran MiXCR on the multiplex PCR reads and lists one entry per CDR3 protein. The sample yields roughly 180,000 distinct CDR3 sequences, approximately 15% seen once. Source material: blood. The receptors come from a woman aged 50 to 65 with Graves' hyperthyroidism.

The table lists this clonotype with many counts. The chain couples TRBV5-1 to TRBJ2-3; no firm D call. Germline V CDR1 and CDR2: SGHRS, YFSETQ. This CDR3 comprises 15 residues. Trimming cost V 0 bases and J 3 bases, with 11 bases left between them. CDR3 DNA sequence: TGCGCCAGCAGCTTGGTGGGCTTCGTTACAGATACGCAGTATTTT. As protein: CASSLVGFVTDTQYF.

The chain carries TRBV29-1 and TRBJ2-1, with TRBD2 matching 10 bases. The germline V gene has CDR1 SQVTM and CDR2 ANQGSEA. This CDR3 region has 12 residues. With 4 bases clipped from V and 9 bases from J, the junction kept 3 bases outside the gene matches. CDR3 in amino acids: CSVVTSGIEQFF. The CDR3 region has the DNA TGCAGCGTTGTTACTAGCGGGATTGAGCAGTTCTTC.

The table lists this clonotype with many counts. This chain links TRBV11-2 with TRBJ2-2, with D hard to call. This CDR3 contains 13 residues. V lost 0 bases to trimming and J lost 6 bases, with 5 bases between them. Germline CDR1 reads SGHAT; CDR2 reads FQNNGV. Here the CDR3 reads CASSLERAGELFF. The CDR3 DNA is TGTGCCAGCAGCTTAGAACGGGCCGGGGAGCTGTTTTTT.

In its sample, this clonotype was seen a few times. A single base separates this from a much larger clone, so it may be a read error. The chain couples TRBV9 to TRBJ2-3; TRBD2 matches 8 bases. Germline CDR1 SGDLS, CDR2 YYNGEE. V lost 2 bases to trimming and J lost 5 bases; unmatched junction nucleotides: 7. The CDR3 totals 15 residues. The DNA of the CDR3 is TGTGCCAGCAGCGTTAACGGGGGGGCCCAAGATACGCAGTATTTT. Its protein is CASSVNGGAQDTQYF.

This clonotype has a handful of counts. The chain has TRBV20-1 and TRBJ2-2; weak D call: TRBD2 (7 bases). The CDR3 has 15 residues. Per germline, CDR1 DFQATT and CDR2 SNEGSKA (reference sequence). V was cut by 0 bases and J by 1 base, with 9 bases left in between. In nucleotides, the CDR3 is TGCAGTGCTAGAGAAGGGGGGGAGAACACCGGGGAGCTGTTTTTT. Amino acids: CSAREGGENTGELFF.

V usage is TRBV3-1 and J usage is TRBJ1-5, with no clear D. The CDR3 is made up of 14 amino acids. CDR1 LGHDT and CDR2 YNNKEL come from the germline V gene (reference sequence). V lost 1 base and J 7 bases, leaving 11 bases between the germline ends. CDR3 coding DNA: TGTGCCAGCAGCCAAGTATTATCGCGACAGCCCCAGCATTTT. As protein: CASSQVLSRQPQHF.

This clonotype was seen at least ten times. V gene TRBV7-2 combines with J gene TRBJ2-3, with a possible D match to TRBD1 (6 bases). The germline V and J ends were trimmed by 2 bases and 3 bases, with 12 bases remaining between them. Germline CDR1 reads SGHTA; CDR2 reads FQGNSA. The CDR3 runs 15 residues. The CDR3 DNA sequence: TGTGCCAGCAGCTTACAGGGGTGGAGGACAGATACGCAGTATTTT. Encoded protein: CASSLQGWRTDTQYF.

This clonotype occurred a few times. The chain combines TRBV4-1 with TRBJ2-4; D is perhaps TRBD1 or TRBD2 (6 bases each). V was shortened by 1 base and J by 0 bases, with 13 bases between the two germline ends. CDR1 is MGHRA and CDR2 is YSYEKL in the germline V gene. The CDR3 spans 17 residues. Here the CDR3 reads CASSQGLRGLAKNIQYF. The CDR3 DNA reads TGCGCCAGCAGCCAAGGGTTACGGGGGCTAGCCAAAAACATTCAGTACTTC.

This clonotype came up many times. The chain combines TRBV6-1 with TRBJ1-3; the match to TRBD1 covers 8 bases. The V gene's germline CDR1 is MNHNS and CDR2 SASEGT. J lost 0 bases, V lost 6 bases, and 7 bases had no gene match. The CDR3 loop spans 16 amino acids. DNA of the CDR3: TGTGCCAGCAGAAACGGACAGGGTGGCTCTGGAAACACCATATATTTT. Its protein is CASRNGQGGSGNTIYF.